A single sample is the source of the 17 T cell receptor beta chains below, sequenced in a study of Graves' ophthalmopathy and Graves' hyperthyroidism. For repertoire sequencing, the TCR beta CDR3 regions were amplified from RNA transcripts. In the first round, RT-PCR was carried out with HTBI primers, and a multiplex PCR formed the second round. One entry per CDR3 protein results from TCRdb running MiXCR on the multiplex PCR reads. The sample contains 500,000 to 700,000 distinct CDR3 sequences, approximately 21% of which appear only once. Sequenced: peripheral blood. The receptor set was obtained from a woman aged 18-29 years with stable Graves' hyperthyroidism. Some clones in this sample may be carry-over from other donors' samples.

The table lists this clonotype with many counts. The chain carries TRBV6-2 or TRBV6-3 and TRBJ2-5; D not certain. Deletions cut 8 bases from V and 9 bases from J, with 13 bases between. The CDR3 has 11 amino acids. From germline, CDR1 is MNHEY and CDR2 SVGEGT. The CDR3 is CASGVPGPQYF. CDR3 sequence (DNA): TGTGCCAGCGGAGTGCCAGGCCCCCAGTACTTC.

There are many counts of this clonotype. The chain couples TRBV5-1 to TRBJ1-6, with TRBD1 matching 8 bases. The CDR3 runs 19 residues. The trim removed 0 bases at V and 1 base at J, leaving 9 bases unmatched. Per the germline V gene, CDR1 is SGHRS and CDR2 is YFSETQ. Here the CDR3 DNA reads TGCGCCAGCAGCTTGGCTCAGGGGGCGAGTGGATCCTATAATTCACCCCTCCACTTT. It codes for CASSLAQGASGSYNSPLHF.

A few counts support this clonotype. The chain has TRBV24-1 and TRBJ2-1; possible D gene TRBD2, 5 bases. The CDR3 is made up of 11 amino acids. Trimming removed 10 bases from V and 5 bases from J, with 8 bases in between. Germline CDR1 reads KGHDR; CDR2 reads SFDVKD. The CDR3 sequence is CATRGNNEQFF. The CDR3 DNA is TGTGCCACTCGGGGAAACAATGAGCAGTTCTTC.

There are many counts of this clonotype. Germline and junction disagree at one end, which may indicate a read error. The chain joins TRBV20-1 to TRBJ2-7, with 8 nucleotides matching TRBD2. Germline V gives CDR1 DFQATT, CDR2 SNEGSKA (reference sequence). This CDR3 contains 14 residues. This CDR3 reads CSARIGGGSSEQYF. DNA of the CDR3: TGCAGTGCTAGAATCGGGGGGGGGTCCTCCGAGCAGTACTTC.

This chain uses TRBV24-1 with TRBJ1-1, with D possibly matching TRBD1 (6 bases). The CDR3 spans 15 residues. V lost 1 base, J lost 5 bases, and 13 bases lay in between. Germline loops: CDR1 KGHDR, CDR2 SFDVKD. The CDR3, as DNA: TGTGCCACCAGTGATTTATGGGGGGCACAGACTGAAGCTTTCTTT. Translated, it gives CATSDLWGAQTEAFF.

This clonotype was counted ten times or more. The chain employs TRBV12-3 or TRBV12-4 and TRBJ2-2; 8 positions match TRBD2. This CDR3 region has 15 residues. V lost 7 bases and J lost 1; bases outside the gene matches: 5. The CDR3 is CASTLTSGNTGELFF. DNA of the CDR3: TGTGCCAGCACCCTTACTAGCGGGAACACCGGGGAGCTGTTTTTT.

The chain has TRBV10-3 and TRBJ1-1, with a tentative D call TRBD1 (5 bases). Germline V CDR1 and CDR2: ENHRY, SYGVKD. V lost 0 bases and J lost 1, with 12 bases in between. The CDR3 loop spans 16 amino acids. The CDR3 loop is CAISESGGAGNTEAFF. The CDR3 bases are TGTGCCATCAGTGAGTCGGGGGGAGCGGGGAACACTGAAGCTTTCTTT.

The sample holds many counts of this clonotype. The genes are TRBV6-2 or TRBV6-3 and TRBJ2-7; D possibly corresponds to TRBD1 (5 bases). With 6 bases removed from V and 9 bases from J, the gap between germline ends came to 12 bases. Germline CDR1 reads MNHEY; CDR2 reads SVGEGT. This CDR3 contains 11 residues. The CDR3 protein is CASSTGHPQYF. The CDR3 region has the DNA TGTGCCAGCAGCACCGGACATCCGCAGTACTTC.

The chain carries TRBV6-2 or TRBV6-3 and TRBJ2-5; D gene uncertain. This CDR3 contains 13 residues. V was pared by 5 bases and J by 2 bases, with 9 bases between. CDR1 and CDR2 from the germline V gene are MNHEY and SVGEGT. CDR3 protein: CASSRLSQETQYF. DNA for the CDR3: TGTGCCAGCAGTCGACTGTCTCAAGAGACCCAGTACTTC.

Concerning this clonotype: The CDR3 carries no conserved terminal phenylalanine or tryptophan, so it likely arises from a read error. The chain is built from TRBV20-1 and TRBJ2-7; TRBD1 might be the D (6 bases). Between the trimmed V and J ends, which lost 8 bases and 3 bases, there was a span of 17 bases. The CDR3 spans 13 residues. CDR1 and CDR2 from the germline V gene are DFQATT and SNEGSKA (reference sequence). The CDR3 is CSTRIPQGYEQYL. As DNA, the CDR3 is TGCAGTACACGCATCCCACAGGGCTACGAGCAGTACCTC.

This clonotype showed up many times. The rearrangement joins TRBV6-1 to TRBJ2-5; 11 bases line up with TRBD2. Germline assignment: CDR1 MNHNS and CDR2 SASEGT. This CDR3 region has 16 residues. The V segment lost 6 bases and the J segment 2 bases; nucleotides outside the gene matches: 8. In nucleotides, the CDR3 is TGTGCCAGCAGGGAGGGACTAGCGGAACCTCAAGAGACCCAGTACTTC. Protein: CASREGLAEPQETQYF.

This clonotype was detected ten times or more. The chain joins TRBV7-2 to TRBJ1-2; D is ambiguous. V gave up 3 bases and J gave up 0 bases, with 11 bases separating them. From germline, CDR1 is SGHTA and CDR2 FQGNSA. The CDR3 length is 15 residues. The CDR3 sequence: CASSLSLTSNYGYTF. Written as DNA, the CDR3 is TGTGCCAGCAGCTTGTCCCTAACCTCTAACTATGGCTACACCTTC.

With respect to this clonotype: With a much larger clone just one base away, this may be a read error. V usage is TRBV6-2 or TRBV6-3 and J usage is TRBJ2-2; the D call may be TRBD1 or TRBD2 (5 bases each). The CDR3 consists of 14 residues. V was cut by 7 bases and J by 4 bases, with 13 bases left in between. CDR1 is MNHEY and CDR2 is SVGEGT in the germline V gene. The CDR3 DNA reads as TGTGCCAGCAATCGGGACGGGACCACCGGGGAGCTGTTTTTT. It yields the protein CASNRDGTTGELFF.

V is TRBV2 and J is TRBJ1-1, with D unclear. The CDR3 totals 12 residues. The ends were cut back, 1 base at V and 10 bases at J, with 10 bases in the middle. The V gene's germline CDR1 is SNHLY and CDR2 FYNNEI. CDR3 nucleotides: TGTGCCAGCAGTGAAGAGGCGGTCGGAGCTTTCTTT. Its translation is CASSEEAVGAFF.

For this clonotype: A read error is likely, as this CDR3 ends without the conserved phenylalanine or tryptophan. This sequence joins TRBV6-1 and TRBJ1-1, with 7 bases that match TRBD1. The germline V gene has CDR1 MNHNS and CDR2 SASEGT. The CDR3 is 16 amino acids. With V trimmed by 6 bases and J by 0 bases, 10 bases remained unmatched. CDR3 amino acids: CASRRGQFFMNTEAFL. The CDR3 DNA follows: TGTGCCAGCAGGAGGGGACAGTTCTTCATGAACACTGAAGCTTTCCTT.

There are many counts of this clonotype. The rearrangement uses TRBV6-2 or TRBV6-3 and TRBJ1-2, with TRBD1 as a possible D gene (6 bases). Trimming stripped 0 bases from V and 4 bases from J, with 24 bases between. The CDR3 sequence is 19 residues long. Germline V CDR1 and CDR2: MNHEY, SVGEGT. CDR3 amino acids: CASSYSLRAGVKLGYGYTF. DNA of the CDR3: TGTGCCAGCAGTTACTCCCTCAGGGCAGGGGTTAAGTTAGGCTATGGCTACACCTTC.

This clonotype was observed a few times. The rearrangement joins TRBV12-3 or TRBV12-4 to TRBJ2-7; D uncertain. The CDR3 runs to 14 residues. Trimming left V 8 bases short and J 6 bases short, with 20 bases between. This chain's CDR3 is CASLNSRSTTEQYF. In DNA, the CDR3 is TGTGCCAGCCTCAACTCCCGTTCGACCACCGAGCAGTACTTC.